This T cell receptor (beta chain) was documented in a study of long-term antiretroviral therapy in people with HIV. immunoSEQ v3.0 was run at survey level. Profiling relied on immunoSEQ multiplex PCR, and the TCRdb table lists in-frame clones only, not all of them. The table shows roughly 22,000 clones, with 65% to 90% occurring only once. The CDR3 sequence is 14 residues long. Looked up from germline, CDR1 is SEHNR and CDR2 is FQNEAQ (reference sequence). Trimming shortened V by 5 bases and J by 8 bases, and 15 bases separated the two germline ends. People in the study who had HIV all got their treatment in the United States.

The sample was unsorted PBMCs, taken 3 years after starting antiretroviral therapy. The clonotype was recovered from a man over 45 with HIV. The gene calls are TRBV7-9 and TRBJ1-4; D possibly corresponds to TRBD1 (5 bases). CDR3 bases: TGTGCCAGCAGCACTCAGGGAGGACTAGAAAAACTGTTTTTT. Amino acid sequence: CASSTQGGLEKLFF.